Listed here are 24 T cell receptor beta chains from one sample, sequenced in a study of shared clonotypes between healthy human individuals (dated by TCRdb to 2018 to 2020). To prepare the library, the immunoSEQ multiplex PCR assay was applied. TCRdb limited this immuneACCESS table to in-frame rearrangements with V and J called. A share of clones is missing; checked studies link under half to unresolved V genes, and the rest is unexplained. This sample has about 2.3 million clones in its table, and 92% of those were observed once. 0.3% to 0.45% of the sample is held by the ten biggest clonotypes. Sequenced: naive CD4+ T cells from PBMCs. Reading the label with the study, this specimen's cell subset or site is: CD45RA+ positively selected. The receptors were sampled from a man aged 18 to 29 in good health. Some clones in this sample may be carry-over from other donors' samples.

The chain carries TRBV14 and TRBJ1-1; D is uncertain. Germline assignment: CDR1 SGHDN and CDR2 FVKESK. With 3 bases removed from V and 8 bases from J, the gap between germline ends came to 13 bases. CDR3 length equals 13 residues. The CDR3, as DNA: TGTGCCAGCAGCCAGGGCCATGGCTCCGAAGCTTTCTTT. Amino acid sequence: CASSQGHGSEAFF.

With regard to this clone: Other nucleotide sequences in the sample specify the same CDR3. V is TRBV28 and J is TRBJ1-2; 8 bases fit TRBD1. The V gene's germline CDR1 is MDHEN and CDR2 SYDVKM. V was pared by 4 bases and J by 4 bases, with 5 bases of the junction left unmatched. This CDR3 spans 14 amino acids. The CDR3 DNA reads TGTGCCAGCAGTTCCGGGACAGGAGTCTATGGCTACACCTTC. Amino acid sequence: CASSSGTGVYGYTF.

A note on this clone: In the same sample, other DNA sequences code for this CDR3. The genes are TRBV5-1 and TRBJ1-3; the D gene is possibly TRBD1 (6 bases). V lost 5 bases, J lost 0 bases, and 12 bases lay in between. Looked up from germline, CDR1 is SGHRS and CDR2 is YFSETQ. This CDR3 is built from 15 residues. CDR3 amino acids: CASSRDTSSGNTIYF. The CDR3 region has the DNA TGCGCCAGCAGTCGGGACACCTCCTCTGGAAACACCATATATTTT. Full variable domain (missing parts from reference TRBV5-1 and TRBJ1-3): KAGVTQTPRYLIKTRGQQVTLSCSPISGHRSVSWYQQTPGQGLQFLFEYFSETQRNKGNFPGRFSGRQFSNSRSEMNVSTLELGDSALYLCASSRDTSSGNTIYFGEGSWLTVV.

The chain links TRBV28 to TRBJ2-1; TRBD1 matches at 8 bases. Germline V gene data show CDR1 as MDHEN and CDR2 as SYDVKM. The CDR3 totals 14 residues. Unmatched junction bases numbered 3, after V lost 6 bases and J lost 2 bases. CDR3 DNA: TGTGCCAGCAGCCAGGGGGCCACCTACAATGAGCAGTTCTTC. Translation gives CASSQGATYNEQFF.

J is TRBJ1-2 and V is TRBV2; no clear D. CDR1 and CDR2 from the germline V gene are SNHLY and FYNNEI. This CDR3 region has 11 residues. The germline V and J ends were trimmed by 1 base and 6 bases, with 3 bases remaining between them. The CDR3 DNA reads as TGTGCCAGCAGTGAAGGGGATGGCTACACCTTC. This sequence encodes CASSEGDGYTF.

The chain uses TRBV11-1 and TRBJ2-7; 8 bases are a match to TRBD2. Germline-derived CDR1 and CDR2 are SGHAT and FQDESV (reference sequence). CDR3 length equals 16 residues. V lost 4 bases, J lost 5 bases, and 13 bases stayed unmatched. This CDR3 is CASSSPRSGSFHEQYF. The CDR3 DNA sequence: TGTGCCAGCAGCTCCCCAAGGAGCGGGAGTTTCCACGAGCAGTACTTC.

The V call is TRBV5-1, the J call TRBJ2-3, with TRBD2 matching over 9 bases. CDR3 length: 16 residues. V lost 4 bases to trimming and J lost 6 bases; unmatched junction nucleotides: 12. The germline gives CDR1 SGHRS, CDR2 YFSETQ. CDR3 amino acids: CASSPGLARRADTQYF. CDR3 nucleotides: TGCGCCAGCAGCCCCGGACTAGCGCGAAGGGCCGATACGCAGTATTTT.

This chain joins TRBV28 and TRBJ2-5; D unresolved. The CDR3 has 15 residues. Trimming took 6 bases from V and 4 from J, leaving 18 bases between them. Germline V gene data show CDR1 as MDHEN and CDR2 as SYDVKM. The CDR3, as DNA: TGTGCCAGCAGCTCCCCCGGTATCGGCGGAGAGACCCAGTACTTC. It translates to CASSSPGIGGETQYF.

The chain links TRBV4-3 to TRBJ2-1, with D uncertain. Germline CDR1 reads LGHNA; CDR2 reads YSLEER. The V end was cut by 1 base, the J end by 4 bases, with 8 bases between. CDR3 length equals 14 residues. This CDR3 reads CASSQVGRYNEQFF. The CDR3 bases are TGCGCCAGCAGCCAAGTCGGCCGTTACAATGAGCAGTTCTTC.

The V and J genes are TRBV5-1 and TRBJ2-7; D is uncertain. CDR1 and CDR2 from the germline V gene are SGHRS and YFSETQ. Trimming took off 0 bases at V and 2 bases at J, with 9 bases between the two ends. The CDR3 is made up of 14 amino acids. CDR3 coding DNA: TGCGCCAGCAGCTTGGCCGGGTGGACCTACGAGCAGTACTTC. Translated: CASSLAGWTYEQYF.

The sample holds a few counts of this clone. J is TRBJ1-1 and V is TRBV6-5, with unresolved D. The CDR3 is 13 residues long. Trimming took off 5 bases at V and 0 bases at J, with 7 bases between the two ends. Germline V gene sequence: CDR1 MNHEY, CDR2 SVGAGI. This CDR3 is CASSTTVNTEAFF. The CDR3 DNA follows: TGTGCCAGCAGTACCACCGTGAACACTGAAGCTTTCTTT.

CDR3 loop: CASSLMGTGYEQYF. The CDR3 DNA reads as TGTGCCAGCAGCTTAATGGGGACAGGTTACGAGCAGTACTTC. V is TRBV7-3 and J is TRBJ2-7; 8 bases map to TRBD1. Germline V gene lookup returns CDR1 SGHTA and CDR2 FQGTGA. V was clipped by 1 base and J by 4 bases; unmatched bases: 3. The CDR3 is 14 amino acids.

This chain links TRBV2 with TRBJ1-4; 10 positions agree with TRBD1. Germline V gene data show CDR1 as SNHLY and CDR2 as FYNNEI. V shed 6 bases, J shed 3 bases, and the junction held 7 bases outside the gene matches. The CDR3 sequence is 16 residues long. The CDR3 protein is CASRRDRGTSNEKLFF. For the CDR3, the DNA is TGTGCCAGCAGGAGGGACAGGGGAACTTCTAATGAAAAACTGTTTTTT.

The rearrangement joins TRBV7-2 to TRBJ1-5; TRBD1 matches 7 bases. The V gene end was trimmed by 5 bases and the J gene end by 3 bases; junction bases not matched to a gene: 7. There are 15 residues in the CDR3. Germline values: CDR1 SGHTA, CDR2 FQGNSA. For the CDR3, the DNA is TGTGCCAGCAGCCCCGGACAGGTTCTCAATCAGCCCCAGCATTTT. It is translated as CASSPGQVLNQPQHF.

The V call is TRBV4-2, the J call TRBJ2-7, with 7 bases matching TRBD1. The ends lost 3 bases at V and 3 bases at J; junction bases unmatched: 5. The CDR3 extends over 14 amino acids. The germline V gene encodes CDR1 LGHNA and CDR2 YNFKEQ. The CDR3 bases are TGTGCCAGCAGCCAGTACCGGGACAGCTACGAGCAGTACTTC. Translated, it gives CASSQYRDSYEQYF.

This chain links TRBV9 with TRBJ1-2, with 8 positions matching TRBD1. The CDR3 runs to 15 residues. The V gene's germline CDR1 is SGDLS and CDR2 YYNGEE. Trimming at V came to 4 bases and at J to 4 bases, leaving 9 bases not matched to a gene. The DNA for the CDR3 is TGTGCCAGCAGCCCAATGGACAGGGCAGTCTATGGCTACACCTTC. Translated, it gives CASSPMDRAVYGYTF.

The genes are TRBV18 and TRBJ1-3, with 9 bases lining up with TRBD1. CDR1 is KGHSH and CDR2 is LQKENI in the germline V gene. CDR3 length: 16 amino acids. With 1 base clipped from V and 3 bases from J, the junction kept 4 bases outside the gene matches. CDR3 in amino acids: CASSPQGQGNGNTIYF. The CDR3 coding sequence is TGTGCCAGCTCACCACAAGGACAGGGGAATGGAAACACCATATATTTT.

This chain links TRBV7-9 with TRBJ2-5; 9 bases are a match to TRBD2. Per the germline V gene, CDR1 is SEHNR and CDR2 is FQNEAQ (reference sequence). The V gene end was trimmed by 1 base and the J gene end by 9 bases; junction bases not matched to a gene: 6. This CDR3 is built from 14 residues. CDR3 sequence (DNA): TGTGCCAGCAGCTTAGGTGCGGGAGGGCAACCCCAGTACTTC. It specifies CASSLGAGGQPQYF.

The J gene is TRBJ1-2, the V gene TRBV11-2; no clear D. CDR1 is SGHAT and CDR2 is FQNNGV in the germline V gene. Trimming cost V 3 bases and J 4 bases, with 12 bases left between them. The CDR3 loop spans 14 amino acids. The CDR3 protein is CASSFTTGPYGYTF. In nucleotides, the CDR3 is TGTGCCAGCAGCTTCACGACCGGGCCCTATGGCTACACCTTC.

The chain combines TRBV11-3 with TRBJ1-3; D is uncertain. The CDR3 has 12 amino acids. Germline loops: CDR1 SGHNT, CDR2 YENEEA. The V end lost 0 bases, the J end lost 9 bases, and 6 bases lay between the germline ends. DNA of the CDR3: TGTGCCAGCAGCTTAGACGGTAGCACCATATATTTT. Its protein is CASSLDGSTIYF.

CDR3 bases: TGTGCCAGCAGCGCCGGGACGGGGAACACTGAAGCTTTCTTT. It encodes CASSAGTGNTEAFF. V and J are TRBV5-5 and TRBJ1-1; D is possibly TRBD1 (5 bases). The CDR3 sequence is 14 residues long. V dropped 4 bases and J dropped 1 base, with 11 bases sitting between them. CDR1 and CDR2 (germline): SGHKS, YYEKEE (reference sequence).

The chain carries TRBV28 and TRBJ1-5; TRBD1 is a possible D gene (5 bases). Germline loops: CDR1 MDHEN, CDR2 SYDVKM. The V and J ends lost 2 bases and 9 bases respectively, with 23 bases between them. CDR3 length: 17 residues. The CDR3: CASSLGYDRGRVGPQHF. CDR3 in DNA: TGTGCCAGCAGTTTAGGCTATGATAGGGGTCGGGTTGGGCCCCAGCATTTT.

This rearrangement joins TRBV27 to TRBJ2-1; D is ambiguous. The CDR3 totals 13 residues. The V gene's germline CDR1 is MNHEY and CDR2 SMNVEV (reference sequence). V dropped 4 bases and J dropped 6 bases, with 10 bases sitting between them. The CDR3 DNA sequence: TGTGCCAGCAGTTACTACAGTGGCAATGAGCAGTTCTTC. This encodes CASSYYSGNEQFF.

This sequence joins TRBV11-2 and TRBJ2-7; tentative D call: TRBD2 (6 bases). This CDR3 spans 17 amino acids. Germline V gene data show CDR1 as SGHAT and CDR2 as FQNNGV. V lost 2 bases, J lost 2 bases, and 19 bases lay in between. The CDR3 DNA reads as TGTGCCAGCAGCTTAAGAGGTGGAGGAGGGTCGGCCTACGAGCAGTACTTC. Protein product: CASSLRGGGGSAYEQYF. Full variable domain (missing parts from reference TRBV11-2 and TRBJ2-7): EAGVAQSPRYKIIEKRQSVAFWCNPISGHATLYWYQQILGQGPKLLIQFQNNGVVDDSQLPKDRFSAERLKGVDSTLKIQPAKLEDSAVYLCASSLRGGGGSAYEQYFGPGTRLTVT.